Included here is one TCR beta chain sequence, with context. The source of the sample is a study of shared clonotypes between healthy human individuals. At a deep level, the assay was run. This table comes from immunoSEQ multiplex PCR, and its TCRdb copy is limited to in-frame clones, with some not included. The table records some 320,000 clones, 80% to 90% of them present only once. The receptor was derived from a young man in good health. Sequenced sample: memory CD8+ T cells sorted from blood. Subset given: CD45RO+ cells pooled with CCR7-negative TemRA cells.

This CDR3 reads CASRAQDSYNEQFF. In DNA, the CDR3 is TGCGCCAGCAGGGCCCAGGACAGTTACAATGAGCAGTTCTTC. The chain recombines TRBV10-2 with TRBJ2-1; tentative D call: TRBD1 (6 bases). V lost 6 bases and J lost 4, with 13 bases in between. Germline CDR1 reads WSHSY; CDR2 reads SAAADI. This CDR3 comprises 14 residues.